This passage covers 18 T cell receptor beta chains from one sample sequenced in a study of shared clonotypes between healthy human individuals. Here immunoSEQ multiplex PCR was the method, and the copy in TCRdb shows in-frame clones only, minus some. This table has roughly 1,100,000 clones, about 76% appearing once. Source material: memory CD4+ T cells sorted from blood. Indicated subset: CD45RA-negative fraction. The source of these receptors is a man between 18 and 29 years old in good health.

The rearrangement uses TRBV4-1 and TRBJ2-3, with unresolved D. The CDR3 is made up of 14 amino acids. V was trimmed by 1 base and J by 5 bases, leaving 10 bases between them. Germline V lookup: CDR1 MGHRA, CDR2 YSYEKL. Here the CDR3 reads CASSQVGLGDTQYF. The CDR3 DNA follows: TGCGCCAGCAGCCAAGTTGGTTTGGGAGATACGCAGTATTTT.

The chain's CDR3 is CSVEGTSGTYYEQYF. The CDR3 nucleotides read TGCAGCGTTGAAGGGACTAGCGGGACCTACTACGAGCAGTACTTC. This rearrangement joins TRBV29-1 to TRBJ2-7; 12 bases fit TRBD2. Germline values: CDR1 SQVTM, CDR2 ANQGSEA. The V gene end was trimmed by 1 base and the J gene end by 3 bases; junction bases not matched to a gene: 4. The CDR3 contains 15 residues.

V is TRBV7-2 and J is TRBJ2-2, with D hard to call. Germline lookup yields CDR1 SGHTA and CDR2 FQGNSA. Trimming removed 1 base at V and 6 bases at J, with 12 bases between. The CDR3 is 15 amino acids. The CDR3 region is CASSLEGQYAGELFF. Here the CDR3 DNA reads TGTGCCAGCAGCTTAGAAGGGCAGTACGCCGGGGAGCTGTTTTTT.

This clone was found once. The CDR3 DNA follows: TGCGCCAGCAGCCCGCCGGGACTAAGGAACAATGAGCAGTTCTTC. Encoded protein: CASSPPGLRNNEQFF. The chain carries TRBV4-1 and TRBJ2-1; the match to TRBD2 covers 7 bases. V shed 4 bases and J 5 bases; nucleotides not matched to a gene: 8. The CDR3 totals 15 residues. From germline, CDR1 is MGHRA and CDR2 YSYEKL.

This chain joins TRBV7-9 and TRBJ2-3, with a weak D call TRBD2 (6 bases). Germline V gene data show CDR1 as SEHNR and CDR2 as FQNEAQ (reference sequence). V was shortened by 5 bases and J by 2 bases, with 14 bases between the two germline ends. This CDR3 has 15 amino acids. In nucleotides, the CDR3 is TGTGCCAGCAGCCTCGGGGACTTCTTCACAGATACGCAGTATTTT. It codes for CASSLGDFFTDTQYF.

The chain carries TRBV6-1 and TRBJ2-7; D may be TRBD2 (6 bases). V was clipped by 0 bases and J by 5 bases, with 14 bases between them. From germline, CDR1 is MNHNS and CDR2 SASEGT. CDR3 length: 15 amino acids. The CDR3 bases are TGTGCCAGCAGTGAAGCAGGCGCGGGAACCCACGAGCAGTACTTC. This gives the protein CASSEAGAGTHEQYF.

The chain has TRBV21-1 and TRBJ2-7; the table's D call, TRBD1, has no DNA check behind it. TRBV21-1 is noted as a pseudogene. The CDR3 extends over 12 amino acids. The CDR3 loop reads CASSKHTYEQYF. In DNA, the CDR3 is TGTGCCAGCAGCAAACACACCTACGAGCAGTACTTC.

This clone was picked up a small number of times. This rearrangement joins TRBV9 to TRBJ1-2, with D perhaps matching TRBD1 (6 bases). Trimming removed 0 bases from V and 5 bases from J, with 8 bases in between. This CDR3 contains 13 residues. In germline, CDR1 is SGDLS, CDR2 YYNGEE. The CDR3 DNA sequence: TGTGCCAGCAGCGTAGGGGACACGTATGGCTACACCTTC. Protein: CASSVGDTYGYTF. The full variable domain, rest sourced from reference TRBV9 and TRBJ1-2, is DSGVTQTPKHLITATGQRVTLRCSPRSGDLSVYWYQQSLDQGLQFLIQYYNGEERAKGNILERFSAQQFPDLHSELNLSSLELGDSALYFCASSVGDTYGYTFGSGTRLTVV.

The J gene is TRBJ2-7, the V gene TRBV28; TRBD1 matches 8 bases. The V gene's germline CDR1 is MDHEN and CDR2 SYDVKM. After removal of 7 bases from V and 1 base from J, the junction contained 9 bases not matched to a gene. The CDR3 contains 15 residues. This chain's CDR3 is CASTPDGQGSYEQYF. In nucleotides, the CDR3 is TGTGCCAGCACCCCGGATGGACAGGGTTCCTACGAGCAGTACTTC.

The rearrangement links TRBV25-1 to TRBJ1-6; D is perhaps TRBD1 (5 bases). The germline V gene has CDR1 MGHDK and CDR2 SYGVNS. The CDR3 is 15 residues long. V lost 0 bases to trimming and J lost 9 bases, with 12 bases between them. For the CDR3, the DNA is TGTGCCAGCAGTGAATATTGGGGGGAGGCTTCACCCCTCCACTTT. This translates into CASSEYWGEASPLHF.

The chain has TRBV30 and TRBJ2-4, with D perhaps TRBD1 (6 bases). Germline CDR1 reads GTSNPN; CDR2 reads SVGIG (reference sequence). Trimming left V 0 bases short and J 0 bases short, with 9 bases between. The CDR3 is made up of 15 amino acids. The CDR3 DNA reads TGTGCCTGGAGTGTAAGGGGGATAGCCAAAAACATTCAGTACTTC. Its translation is CAWSVRGIAKNIQYF.

The CDR3 DNA sequence: TGTGCCTGGAGTAAAAGGGATTTAACTGAAGCTTTCTTT. Its translation is CAWSKRDLTEAFF. The chain uses TRBV30 and TRBJ1-1; D not resolved. The CDR3 is 13 residues long. Trimming removed 2 bases from V and 5 bases from J, with 12 bases in between. Germline CDR1 GTSNPN, CDR2 SVGIG (reference sequence).

Remarks on this clone: The junction differs from germline at one of its ends, possibly a read error. The gene calls are TRBV7-7 and TRBJ2-5; 7 bases line up with TRBD1. In germline, CDR1 is SSHAT, CDR2 FNYEAQ (reference sequence). The CDR3 totals 13 residues. CDR3 DNA: TGTGCTAGCAGCCGCGACAGGGTGGAGACCCAGTACTTC. Protein sequence: CASSRDRVETQYF.

The rearrangement uses TRBV5-1 and TRBJ2-2; the D gene is possibly TRBD1 (7 bases). The CDR3 extends over 15 amino acids. Trimming removed 4 bases at V and 4 bases at J, with 14 bases between. CDR1 and CDR2 from the germline V gene are SGHRS and YFSETQ. The CDR3 nucleotides are TGCGCCAGCAGCGCCCAGGGGGGTGGCACCGGGGAGCTGTTTTTT. Translated, it gives CASSAQGGGTGELFF.

The J gene is TRBJ2-2, the V gene TRBV7-3; D is undetermined. The CDR3 is made up of 13 amino acids. The germline V and J ends were trimmed by 3 bases and 2 bases, with 4 bases remaining between them. From germline, CDR1 is SGHTA and CDR2 FQGTGA. As DNA, the CDR3 is TGTGCCAGCAGCTTTCACAACACCGGGGAGCTGTTTTTT. Translating it yields CASSFHNTGELFF.

The genes are TRBV18 and TRBJ2-1; 14 bases align to TRBD2. V trimming: 3 bases; J trimming: 8 bases; junction bases outside the gene matches: 9. The germline CDR1 and CDR2 sequences are KGHSH and LQKENI. The CDR3 is 17 amino acids. CDR3 residues: CASSPPDGLAGGYEQFF. In DNA form, the CDR3 reads TGTGCCAGCTCACCTCCCGACGGACTAGCGGGAGGTTATGAGCAGTTCTTC.

This chain connects TRBV5-6 to TRBJ1-4, with 8 bases fitting TRBD1. The junction had 6 bases not matched to a gene; V was cut back by 2 bases and J by 6 bases. This CDR3 is 15 amino acids long. Germline V gives CDR1 SGHDT, CDR2 YYEEEE. The CDR3 protein is CASSFTRGPDEKLFF. CDR3 nucleotides: TGTGCCAGCAGCTTCACCAGGGGGCCTGATGAAAAACTGTTTTTT.

The chain couples TRBV6-6 to TRBJ1-5, with a possible D match to TRBD1 (6 bases). The CDR3 is 13 amino acids. Trimming took off 1 base at V and 7 bases at J, with 8 bases between the two ends. Germline V gene sequence: CDR1 MNHNY, CDR2 SVGAGI (reference sequence). CDR3 sequence: CASSYLRGQPQHF. CDR3 coding DNA: TGTGCCAGCAGTTACTTAAGGGGGCAGCCCCAGCATTTT.